This T cell receptor (beta chain) was retrieved from a study of cytomegalovirus exposure and HLA in healthy donors. Study details: Approximately 180 million T cells yielded more than 90 million unique TCR beta sequences, as an earlier analysis found.

At the time of sampling, donors were nominally healthy, though unrecorded immune exposures were likely. PCR amplification relied on 60 Vbeta primers (plus 13 Jbeta primers). TCRdb's copy holds only in-frame clones and misses some; the assay was immunoSEQ multiplex PCR. Its table lists some 110,000 clones. Regarding the study as a whole: A later analysis showed that HLA-associated TCR beta chains had undergone more clonal expansion than equally common others. An assumption of roughly uniform sequencing depth across donors underlay the presence/absence analyses.

As concerns this clone: Its antigen is as yet unknown.

The V gene end was trimmed by 3 bases and the J gene end by 1 base; junction bases not matched to a gene: 5. This CDR3 contains 16 residues. Germline lookup yields CDR1 MDHEN and CDR2 SYDVKM. This chain joins TRBV28 and TRBJ2-2, with 7 bases fitting TRBD2. Sequencing input: PBMCs. The clonotype comes from a man between 40 and 49 years old in good health and CMV-seropositive. CDR3 sequence: CASSFGGSMNTGELFF. CDR3 DNA sequence: TGTGCCAGCAGTTTCGGGGGGAGCATGAACACCGGGGAGCTGTTTTTT.